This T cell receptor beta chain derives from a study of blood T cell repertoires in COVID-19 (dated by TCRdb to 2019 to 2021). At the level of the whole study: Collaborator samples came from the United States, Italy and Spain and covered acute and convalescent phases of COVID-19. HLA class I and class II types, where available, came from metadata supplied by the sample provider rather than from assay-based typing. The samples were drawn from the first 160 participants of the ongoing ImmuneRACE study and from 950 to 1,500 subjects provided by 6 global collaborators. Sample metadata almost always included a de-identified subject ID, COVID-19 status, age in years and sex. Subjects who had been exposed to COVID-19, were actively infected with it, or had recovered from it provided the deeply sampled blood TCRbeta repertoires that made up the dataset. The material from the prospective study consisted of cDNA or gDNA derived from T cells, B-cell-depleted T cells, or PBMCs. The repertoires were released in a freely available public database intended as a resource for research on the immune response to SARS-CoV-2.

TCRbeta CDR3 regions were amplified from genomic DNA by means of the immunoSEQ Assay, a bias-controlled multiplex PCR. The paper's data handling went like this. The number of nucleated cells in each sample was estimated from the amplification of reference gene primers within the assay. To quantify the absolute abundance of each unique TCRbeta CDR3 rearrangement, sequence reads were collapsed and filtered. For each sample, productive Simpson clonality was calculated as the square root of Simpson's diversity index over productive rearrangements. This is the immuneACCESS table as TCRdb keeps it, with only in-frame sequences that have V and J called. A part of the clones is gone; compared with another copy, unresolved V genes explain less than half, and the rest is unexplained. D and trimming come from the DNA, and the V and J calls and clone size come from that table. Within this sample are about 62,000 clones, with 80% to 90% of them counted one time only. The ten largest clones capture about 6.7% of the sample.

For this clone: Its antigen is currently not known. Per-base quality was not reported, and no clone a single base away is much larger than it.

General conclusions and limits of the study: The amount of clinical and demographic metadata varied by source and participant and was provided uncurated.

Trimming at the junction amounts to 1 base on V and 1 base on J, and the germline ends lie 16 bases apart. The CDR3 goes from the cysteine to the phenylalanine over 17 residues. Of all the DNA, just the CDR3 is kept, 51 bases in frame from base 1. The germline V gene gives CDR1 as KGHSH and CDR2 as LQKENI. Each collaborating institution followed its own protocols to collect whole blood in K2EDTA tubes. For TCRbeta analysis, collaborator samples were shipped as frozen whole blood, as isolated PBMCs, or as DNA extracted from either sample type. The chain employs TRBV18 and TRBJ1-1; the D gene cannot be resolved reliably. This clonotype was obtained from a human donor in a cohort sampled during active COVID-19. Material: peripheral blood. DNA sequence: TGTGCCAGCTCACCACAACCCCCCGGAGCGGGGAACACTGAAGCTTTCTTT. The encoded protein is CASSPQPPGAGNTEAFF.